Listed here are 13 T cell receptor beta chains from one sample, sequenced in a study of CD8 T cells in Susac syndrome. With random hexamers, roughly 0.45 to 1 ug RNA was reverse transcribed. TCRdb redid the calling of the immunoSEQ multiplex PCR reads with MiXCR, one entry per CDR3 protein. The table records roughly 200,000 distinct CDR3 sequences, 85% to 95% of them present only once. Material for sequencing was CD4+ T cells from PBMCs. These receptors originate from a human donor in good health.

The chain couples TRBV27 to TRBJ1-1; D call uncertain. Germline V CDR1 and CDR2: MNHEY, SMNVEV (reference sequence). With 7 bases removed from V and 7 bases from J, the gap between germline ends came to 19 bases. This CDR3 region has 14 residues. This CDR3 reads CASTLWAGGDEAFF. The CDR3 nucleotides read TGTGCCAGCACCCTTTGGGCGGGTGGGGATGAAGCTTTCTTT.

On this clonotype: An end of the junction differs from the germline gene, which may be a read error. The gene calls are TRBV9 and TRBJ2-5; D uncertain. The CDR3 length is 15 residues. From germline, CDR1 is SGDLS and CDR2 YYNGEE. CDR3 DNA sequence: TGTGTCAGCAGCGTCGCGACGGACCTCCAAGAGACCCAGTACTTC. Translating it yields CVSSVATDLQETQYF.

This chain joins TRBV12-3 or TRBV12-4 and TRBJ2-7; 11 nucleotides line up with TRBD2. V lost 6 bases, J lost 2 bases, and 3 bases stayed unmatched. The CDR3 contains 14 residues. This CDR3 is CASRGTSGPYEQYF. The CDR3 DNA reads as TGTGCCAGCAGGGGGACTAGCGGTCCCTACGAGCAGTACTTC.

This rearrangement joins TRBV7-8 to TRBJ2-1, with TRBD2 identical over 11 bases. This CDR3 contains 17 residues. Germline lookup yields CDR1 SGHVS and CDR2 FQNEAQ. Germline trimming cut 3 bases from V and 1 base from J; bases unmatched to any gene: 5. This CDR3 reads CASSFSGGDLSYNEQFF. CDR3 in DNA: TGTGCCAGCAGCTTTAGCGGGGGGGACCTGTCCTACAATGAGCAGTTCTTC.

The chain uses TRBV12-3 or TRBV12-4 and TRBJ1-1; D is unresolved. The CDR3 spans 13 residues. Trimming pared 3 bases from V and 2 bases from J, leaving 7 bases between. CDR3 bases: TGTGCCAGCAGTTTCGCAGTTAACACTGAAGCTTTCTTT. Encoded protein: CASSFAVNTEAFF.

The chain recombines TRBV7-2 with TRBJ2-3; the D gene is possibly TRBD1 (6 bases). V lost 1 base to trimming and J lost 3 bases, with 14 bases between them. This CDR3 region has 16 residues. The germline V gene has CDR1 SGHTA and CDR2 FQGNSA. The CDR3: CASSLESRGSTDTQYF. CDR3 nucleotides: TGTGCCAGCAGCTTAGAGAGTAGGGGGAGTACAGATACGCAGTATTTT. Full variable domain (missing parts from reference TRBV7-2 and TRBJ2-3): GAGVSQSPSNKVTEKGKDVELRCDPISGHTALYWYRQSLGQGLEFLIYFQGNSAPDKSGLPSDRFSAERTGGSVSTLTIQRTQQEDSAVYLCASSLESRGSTDTQYFGPGTRLTVL.

The V gene is TRBV10-3, the J gene TRBJ2-2; D not certain. Germline CDR1 ENHRY, CDR2 SYGVKD. V dropped 0 bases and J dropped 8 bases, with 16 bases sitting between them. The CDR3 is 16 residues long. CDR3 coding DNA: TGTGCCATCAGTGAGTCAGGCCTAGAAAAGGAAGGGGAGCTGTTTTTT. This gives the protein CAISESGLEKEGELFF.

The genes are TRBV15 and TRBJ1-5, with 8 bases fitting TRBD1. With 5 bases clipped from V and 2 bases from J, the junction kept 5 bases outside the gene matches. Germline loops: CDR1 LNHNV, CDR2 YYDKDF (reference sequence). The CDR3 contains 15 residues. CDR3 in amino acids: CATSGRTGRNQPQHF. In DNA, the CDR3 is TGTGCCACCAGCGGAAGGACAGGGCGCAATCAGCCCCAGCATTTT.

The rearrangement links TRBV7-3 to TRBJ2-3; D not certain. Germline values: CDR1 SGHTA, CDR2 FQGTGA. This CDR3 has 14 residues. V lost 5 bases and J 4 bases, leaving 13 bases between the germline ends. In DNA form, the CDR3 reads TGTGCCAGCAGCACTTGGACCGGGCCAGATACGCAGTATTTT. Amino acid sequence: CASSTWTGPDTQYF.

V usage is TRBV29-1 and J usage is TRBJ2-6; D gene uncertain. This CDR3 spans 14 amino acids. Trimming cost V 5 bases and J 0 bases, with 8 bases left between them. Germline V gene sequence: CDR1 SQVTM, CDR2 ANQGSEA. The CDR3 spells CSVSEVSGANVLTF. The CDR3 coding sequence is TGCAGCGTTTCTGAAGTCTCTGGGGCCAACGTCCTGACTTTC.

The J gene is TRBJ1-2, the V gene TRBV30, with D unclear. Deletions cut 5 bases from V and 4 bases from J, with 8 bases between. Germline CDR1 is GTSNPN and CDR2 is SVGIG (reference sequence). This CDR3 has 11 residues. The DNA of the CDR3 is TGTGCCTGGGGGGAATCCTATGGCTACACCTTC. It yields the protein CAWGESYGYTF.

This rearrangement joins TRBV28 to TRBJ2-3; possibly TRBD1 for D (5 bases). The germline V gene has CDR1 MDHEN and CDR2 SYDVKM. Trimming left V 8 bases short and J 0 bases short, with 9 bases between. The CDR3 extends over 13 amino acids. Written as DNA, the CDR3 is TGTGCCAGCGGGGCCCCGAGCACAGATACGCAGTATTTT. Translation gives CASGAPSTDTQYF.

V and J are TRBV2 and TRBJ1-1; a weak D match, TRBD1 (6 bases). V was clipped by 6 bases and J by 1 base, with 12 bases between them. Germline V gene lookup returns CDR1 SNHLY and CDR2 FYNNEI. The CDR3 runs to 14 residues. The CDR3 region has the DNA TGTGCCAGCAGGGATGGACAGCCGAACACTGAAGCTTTCTTT. Protein product: CASRDGQPNTEAFF.